This TCR beta chain was observed in a study of blood T cell repertoires in COVID-19. About the research overall: Acute and convalescent COVID-19 samples came from the United States, Italy and Spain. Sample material is recorded as cDNA or gDNA derived from T cells, B-cell-depleted T cells, or PBMCs.

The Seattle patients, enrolled during active infection, were followed longitudinally. Per the original methods: Cell counts per sample came from amplifying reference gene primers. Sequencing was performed with immunoSEQ multiplex PCR; in TCRdb, only in-frame clones are kept and a portion is missing. From that table come the V and J calls and clone size; the DNA was used to work out D and trimming. This table has almost 90,000 clones, roughly 88% appearing once. J lost 7 bases, V lost 3 bases, and 10 bases had no gene match. The V gene's germline CDR1 is MDHEN and CDR2 SYDVKM. This CDR3 contains 16 residues.

The chain employs TRBV28 and TRBJ2-7; 12 bases align to TRBD1. Material: peripheral blood. This clonotype was obtained from a man aged 18 to 29 with COVID-19, enrolled during active disease. The CDR3 reads CASSLVMGQGAWEQYF. The CDR3 DNA reads TGTGCCAGCAGTTTGGTTATGGGACAGGGGGCTTGGGAGCAGTACTTC.